This TCR beta chain appears in the sequencing data of a study of response to subunit inactivated influenza vaccine. One entry per CDR3 protein results from TCRdb running MiXCR on the RT-PCR reads. In the table there are about 540,000 distinct CDR3 sequences, around 25% of which are singletons. Trimming left V 2 bases short and J 4 bases short, with 11 bases between. The germline CDR1 and CDR2 sequences are ENHRY and SYGVKD. This CDR3 spans 14 amino acids. The sample also formed part of further work on T cells expressing NK-cell markers. That work contributes: 5'RACE template switching built TCR beta cDNA with unique molecular identifiers.

This specimen consisted of CD4+ T cells sorted from PBMCs, obtained about 13 days after vaccination. This receptor was taken from a man aged 50 or older who received an inactivated influenza vaccine. The chain joins TRBV10-3 to TRBJ1-1; D call uncertain. CDR3 DNA: TGTGCCATCAGTGAGAAGTTGGCTGGCACTGAAGCTTTCTTT. Its translation: CAISEKLAGTEAFF.